This TCR beta chain emerged from a study of blood T cell repertoires in COVID-19. V lost 4 bases and J lost 12, with 16 bases in between. The CDR3 runs to 14 residues. The germline V gene has CDR1 MNHEY and CDR2 SVGAGI. Profiled with immunoSEQ multiplex PCR; TCRdb holds only in-frame clones, not every one. The sample contains around 130,000 clones, about 83% of which appear only once. V gene TRBV6-5 combines with J gene TRBJ1-6, with D possibly matching TRBD1 (5 bases). The sequence was collected from a man between 60 and 70 years old with acute or convalescent COVID-19. The sequencing input was peripheral blood. The CDR3: CASSSLGTSKPLHF. CDR3 nucleotide sequence: TGTGCCAGCAGTTCGCTGGGGACTTCAAAACCCCTCCACTTT.